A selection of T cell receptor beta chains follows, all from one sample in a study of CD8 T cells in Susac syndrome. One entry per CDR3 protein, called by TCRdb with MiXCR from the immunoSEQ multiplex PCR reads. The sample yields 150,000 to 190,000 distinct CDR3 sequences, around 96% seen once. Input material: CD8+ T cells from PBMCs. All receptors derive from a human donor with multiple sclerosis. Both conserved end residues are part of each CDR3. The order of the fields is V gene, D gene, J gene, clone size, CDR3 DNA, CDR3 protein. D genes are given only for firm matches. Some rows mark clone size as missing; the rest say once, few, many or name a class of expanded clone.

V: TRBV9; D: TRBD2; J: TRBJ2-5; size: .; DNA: TGTGCCAGCTCGCCGGGACTAACTCAAGAGACCCAGTACTTC; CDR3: CASSPGLTQETQYF
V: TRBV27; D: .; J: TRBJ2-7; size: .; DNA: TGTGCCAGCATGGGGAAAGGCCTCGAGCAGTACTTC; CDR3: CASMGKGLEQYF
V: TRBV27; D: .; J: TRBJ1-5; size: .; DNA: TGTGCCAGCAGAGTGGACGGGGGCAACAATCAGCCCCAGCATTTT; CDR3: CASRVDGGNNQPQHF
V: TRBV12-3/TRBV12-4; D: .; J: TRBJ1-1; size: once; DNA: TGTGCCAGCGGAAGGCCCCCTGAAGCTTTCTTT; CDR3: CASGRPPEAFF
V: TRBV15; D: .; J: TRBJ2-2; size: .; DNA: TGTGCCACCAGCATCGGACAGCCCACCGGGGAGCTGTTTTTT; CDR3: CATSIGQPTGELFF
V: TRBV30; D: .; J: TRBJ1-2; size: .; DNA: TGTGCCTGGAGGAGGATGCCCCTAAACTATGGCTACACCTTC; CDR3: CAWRRMPLNYGYTF
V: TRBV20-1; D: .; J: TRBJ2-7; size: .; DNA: TGCAGTGCTAGGACAGGATCTATCTACGAGCAGTACTTC; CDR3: CSARTGSIYEQYF
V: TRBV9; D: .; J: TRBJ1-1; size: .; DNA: TGTGCCAGCAGCGTAGCGGGCAGGGAGAACACTGAAGCTTTCTTT; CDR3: CASSVAGRENTEAFF
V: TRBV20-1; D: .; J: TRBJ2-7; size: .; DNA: TGCAGTGCTAGAGTTTTGGGTTTTGGCTCCTACGAGCAGTACTTC; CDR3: CSARVLGFGSYEQYF
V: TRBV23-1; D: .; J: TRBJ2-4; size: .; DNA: TGCGCCAGCAGTCATCTAACCGAAAAATCCAAAAACATTCAGTACTTC; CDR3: CASSHLTEKSKNIQYF
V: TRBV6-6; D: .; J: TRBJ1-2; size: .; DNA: TGTGCCAGCAGCCCCCGGGGGGGGGCAGCGCCTTATGGCTACACCTTC; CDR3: CASSPRGGAAPYGYTF
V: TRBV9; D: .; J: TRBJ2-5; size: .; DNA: TGTGCCAGCAGCGTAGGGGCTAGCAAAGAGACCCAGTACTTC; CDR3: CASSVGASKETQYF
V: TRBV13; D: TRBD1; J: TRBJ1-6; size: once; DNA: TGTGCCAGCAGCCCGGCCACGACAGGGCGGGATTCACCCCTCCACTTT; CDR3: CASSPATTGRDSPLHF
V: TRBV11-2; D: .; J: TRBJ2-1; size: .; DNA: TGTGCCAGCAGCCCGACGTCCTACAATGAGCAGTTCTTC; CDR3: CASSPTSYNEQFF
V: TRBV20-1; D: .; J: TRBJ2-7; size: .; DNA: TGCAGTGCTAGAGAGTCCGGGGTCGGCTACGAGCAGTACTTC; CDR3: CSARESGVGYEQYF
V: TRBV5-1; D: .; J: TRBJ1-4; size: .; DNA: TGCGCCAGCAGCTTGGATCGGGGGCACGAAAAACTGTTTTTT; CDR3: CASSLDRGHEKLFF
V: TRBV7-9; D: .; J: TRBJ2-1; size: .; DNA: TGTGCCAACAGCTTAGATGGGAACCCCTACAATGAGCAGTTCTTC; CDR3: CANSLDGNPYNEQFF
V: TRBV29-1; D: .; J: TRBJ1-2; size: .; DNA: TGCAGCGTAGCCATTGGTGGCTACACCTTC; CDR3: CSVAIGGYTF
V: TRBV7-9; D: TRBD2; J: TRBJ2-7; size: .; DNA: TGTTCCAGCAGCTTAGCGACTAGCCCGAGGGAGCAGTACTTC; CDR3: CSSSLATSPREQYF
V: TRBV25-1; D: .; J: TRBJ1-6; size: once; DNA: TGTGCCAGCAGTGTCAAGGGACAAAATTCACCCCTCCACTTT; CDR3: CASSVKGQNSPLHF
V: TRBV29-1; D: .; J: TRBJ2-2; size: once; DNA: TGCAGCGTTCGTACAGGGGACTTCACCGGGGAGCTGTTTTTT; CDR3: CSVRTGDFTGELFF
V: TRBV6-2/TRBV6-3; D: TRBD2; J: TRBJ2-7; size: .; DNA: TGTGCCAGCAAAACGAGCGGGGCGGTCAGTCAGTACTTC; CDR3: CASKTSGAVSQYF
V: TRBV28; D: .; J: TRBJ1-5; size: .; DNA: TGTGCCAGCAGCTCACAGAGCAATCAGCCCCAGCATTTT; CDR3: CASSSQSNQPQHF
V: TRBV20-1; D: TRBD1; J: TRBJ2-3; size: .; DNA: TGCAGTGCTAGAGCCGACAGGGTGGATACGCAGTATTTT; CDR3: CSARADRVDTQYF
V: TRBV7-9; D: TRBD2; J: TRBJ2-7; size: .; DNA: TGTGCCAGCAGCGGCTCCAGCGGGGGGTTGAACGAGCAGTACTTC; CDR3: CASSGSSGGLNEQYF
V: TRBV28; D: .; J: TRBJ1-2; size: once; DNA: TGTGCCAGCAGTCCCCCGCCGGGCCGACTTGGCTACACCTTC; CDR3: CASSPPPGRLGYTF
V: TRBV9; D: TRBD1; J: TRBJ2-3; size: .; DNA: TGTGCCAGCAGCTGGAGGGACAGGGAAAGGGATACGCAGTATTTT; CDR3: CASSWRDRERDTQYF
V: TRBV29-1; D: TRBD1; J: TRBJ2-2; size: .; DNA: TGCAGCGTTATCCCAACAGGGGTAAAGTCCGGGGAGCTGTTTTTT; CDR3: CSVIPTGVKSGELFF